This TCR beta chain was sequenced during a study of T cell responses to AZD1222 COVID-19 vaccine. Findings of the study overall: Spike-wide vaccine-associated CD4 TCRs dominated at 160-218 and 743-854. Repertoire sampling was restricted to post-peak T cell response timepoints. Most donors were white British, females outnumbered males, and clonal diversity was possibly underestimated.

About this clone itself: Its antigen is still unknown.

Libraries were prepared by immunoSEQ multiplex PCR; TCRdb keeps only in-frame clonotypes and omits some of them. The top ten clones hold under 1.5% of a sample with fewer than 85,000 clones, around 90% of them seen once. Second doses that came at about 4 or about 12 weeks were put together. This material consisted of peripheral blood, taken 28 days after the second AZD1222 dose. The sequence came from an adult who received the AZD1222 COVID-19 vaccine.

CDR3 residues: CASSVGRGRGYTEAFF. The DNA for the CDR3 is TGTGCCAGCAGCGTCGGCAGGGGTCGGGGGTACACTGAAGCTTTCTTT. The chain joins TRBV11-2 to TRBJ1-1; D perhaps matches TRBD1 (6 bases). CDR1 and CDR2 (germline): SGHAT, FQNNGV. CDR3 size: 16 residues. Trimming left V 5 bases short and J 3 bases short, with 19 bases between.